This T cell receptor (beta chain) derives from a study of T cells in Graves' hyperthyroidism and ophthalmopathy. As concerns this clonotype: Its target is not known.

Germline V gene lookup returns CDR1 DFQATT and CDR2 SNEGSKA (reference sequence). The trim removed 6 bases at V and 0 bases at J, leaving 6 bases unmatched. This CDR3 comprises 17 residues. Study observations and caveats: Ophthalmopathy got predicted by the model a median 6.5 months before its onset. Most thyroid-expanded clonotypes above 0.001 were also found in blood.

Hyperthyroidism in the patients, aged 18 to 65, was newly diagnosed and under 2 months in duration. The diagnostic basis comprised clinical symptoms, serum thyroxine and TRAb, thyroid ultrasound and orbital computed tomography. Amplification of TCR beta CDR3 regions was performed using RNA transcripts as template. TCR CDR3 regions were first amplified by RT-PCR with HTBI primers. Via MiXCR, TCRdb re-called the multiplex PCR reads, giving one row per CDR3 protein. The repertoire includes about 290,000 distinct CDR3 sequences, roughly 15% of them detected once, and around 7.9% sits in the top ten. The chain couples TRBV20-1 to TRBJ2-4, with TRBD2 matching over 15 bases. The material sequenced was blood. This sequence was found in a woman in her twenties or thirties with Graves' hyperthyroidism that later progressed to Graves' ophthalmopathy. The CDR3 is CSAGGLAGGSAKNIQYF. The CDR3 nucleotides read TGCAGTGCAGGGGGACTAGCGGGAGGATCAGCCAAAAACATTCAGTACTTC.